This T cell receptor beta chain stems from a study of shared clonotypes between healthy human individuals. Findings and caveats of the study: Researchers found naive subsets generally carried larger estimated richness than memory subsets.

The table came from immunoSEQ multiplex PCR; TCRdb's copy has only in-frame clones and leaves some out. The table records about 1.5 million clones, 95% to 97% of them present only once. For this clone: Its antigen is unknown.

Looked up from germline, CDR1 is LGHNA and CDR2 is YSLEER. There are 16 residues in the CDR3. V gave up 1 base and J gave up 4 bases, with 14 bases separating them. The receptor comes from a man aged 25-40 years in good health. This sequence joins TRBV4-3 and TRBJ2-1, with D possibly TRBD2 on 6 matching bases. The specimen sequenced was naive CD4+ T cells sorted from blood. The subset denotes: CD45RA+ positively selected. CDR3 DNA sequence: TGCGCCAGCAGCCAAGCAGCCGGGAGAACTTACAATGAGCAGTTCTTC. Protein product: CASSQAAGRTYNEQFF.